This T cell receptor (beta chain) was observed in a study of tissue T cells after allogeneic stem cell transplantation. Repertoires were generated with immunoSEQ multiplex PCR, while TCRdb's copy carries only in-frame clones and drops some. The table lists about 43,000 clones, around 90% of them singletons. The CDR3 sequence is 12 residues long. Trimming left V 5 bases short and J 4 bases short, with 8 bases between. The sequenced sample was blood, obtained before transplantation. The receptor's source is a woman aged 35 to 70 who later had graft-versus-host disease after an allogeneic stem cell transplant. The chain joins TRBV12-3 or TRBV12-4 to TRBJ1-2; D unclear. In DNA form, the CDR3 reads TGTGCCAGCAGTGGGGAAAGCTATGGCTACACCTTC. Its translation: CASSGESYGYTF.